These 7 T cell receptor beta chains came from one sample sequenced in a study of blood T cell repertoires in COVID-19. Produced via immunoSEQ multiplex PCR; TCRdb's table is partial and in-frame only. The profile covers 300,000 to 350,000 clones, with around 87% appearing a single time and around 0.96% taken by the ten largest. Sequencing was carried out using peripheral blood. The receptors stem from a woman in her thirties or forties with COVID-19, enrolled during active disease.

The V gene is TRBV5-4, the J gene TRBJ1-4; possible D gene TRBD1, 6 bases. This CDR3 has 14 amino acids. CDR1 SGHNT and CDR2 YYREEE come from the germline V gene (reference sequence). V lost 2 bases, J lost 1 base, and 6 bases lay in between. The CDR3 DNA follows: TGTGCCAGCAGCTTCAGGGGAACTAATGAAAAACTGTTTTTT. It encodes CASSFRGTNEKLFF. Supplemented by reference TRBV5-4 and TRBJ1-4, the full variable domain reads ETGVTQSPTHLIKTRGQQVTLRCSSQSGHNTVSWYQQALGQGPQFIFQYYREEENGRGNFPPRFSGLQFPNYSSELNVNALELDDSALYLCASSFRGTNEKLFFGSGTQLSVL.

In DNA form, the CDR3 reads TGTGCCAGCAGCCAAGGTCTAACGAAAGAGACCCAGTACTTC. This translates into CASSQGLTKETQYF. The chain recombines TRBV3-1 (or the pseudogene TRBV3-2) with TRBJ2-5, with D unresolved. Germline CDR1 and CDR2: LGHDT and YNNKEL (reference sequence). The CDR3 is made up of 14 amino acids. V lost 1 base and J 3 bases, leaving 9 bases between the germline ends.

The chain uses TRBV4-1 and TRBJ2-7; 11 bases are shared with TRBD1. V was clipped by 1 base and J by 4 bases; unmatched bases: 3. The V gene's germline CDR1 is MGHRA and CDR2 YSYEKL. The CDR3 loop spans 15 amino acids. CDR3 residues: CASSQADRGQYEQYF. The CDR3 DNA reads as TGCGCCAGCAGCCAAGCGGACAGGGGGCAATACGAGCAGTACTTC.

This chain uses TRBV12-5 with TRBJ2-2; possible D gene TRBD2, 5 bases. Germline V gene sequence: CDR1 LGHNT, CDR2 FRNRAP. There are 14 residues in the CDR3. The ends were cut back, 3 bases at V and 6 bases at J, with 11 bases in the middle. In nucleotides, the CDR3 is TGTGCTAGTGGTTTCCGGCTAGCATCCGGGGAGCTGTTTTTT. As protein: CASGFRLASGELFF.

V and J are TRBV29-1 and TRBJ1-5; D is perhaps TRBD1 (6 bases). The V end was cut by 5 bases, the J end by 0 bases, with 8 bases between. This CDR3 has 13 amino acids. From germline, CDR1 is SQVTM and CDR2 ANQGSEA. CDR3 sequence (DNA): TGCAGCGTTCTGACAGGTAGCAATCAGCCCCAGCATTTT. This gives the protein CSVLTGSNQPQHF.

The chain has TRBV29-1 and TRBJ1-1, with D perhaps TRBD1 (6 bases). V was pared by 0 bases and J by 4 bases, with 12 bases between. The germline V gene encodes CDR1 SQVTM and CDR2 ANQGSEA. The CDR3 contains 14 residues. The DNA for the CDR3 is TGCAGCGTTGAAGATTGGTTAGGGGGCACTGAAGCTTTCTTT. This codes for CSVEDWLGGTEAFF.

The table lists this clone with a count of one. The chain uses TRBV9 and TRBJ2-1; D unclear. V lost 0 bases and J lost 0, with 7 bases in between. The CDR3 sequence is 15 residues long. Germline values: CDR1 SGDLS, CDR2 YYNGEE. The CDR3 region is CASSVAVASYNEQFF. The CDR3 DNA reads TGTGCCAGCAGCGTAGCAGTGGCCTCCTACAATGAGCAGTTCTTC.